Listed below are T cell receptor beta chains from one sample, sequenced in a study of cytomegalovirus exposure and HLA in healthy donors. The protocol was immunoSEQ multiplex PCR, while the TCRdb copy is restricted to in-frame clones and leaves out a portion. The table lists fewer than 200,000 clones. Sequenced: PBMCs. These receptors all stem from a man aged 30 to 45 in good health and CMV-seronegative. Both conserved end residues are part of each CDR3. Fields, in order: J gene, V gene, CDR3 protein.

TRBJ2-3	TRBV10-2	CASRTGQGASTDTQYF
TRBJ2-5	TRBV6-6	CASSYSNTQETQYF
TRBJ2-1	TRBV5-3	CARSLLRGGPGNEQFF
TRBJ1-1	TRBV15	CATSRKGDEAFF
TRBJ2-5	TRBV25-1	CASSDLRGVEAQYF
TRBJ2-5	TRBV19	CASSSQGIQETQYF
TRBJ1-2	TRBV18	CASSPPDRVYGYTF
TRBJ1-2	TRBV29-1	CSVEGTGPYGYTF
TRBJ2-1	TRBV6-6	CASSYSRYNEQFF
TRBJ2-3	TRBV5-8	CASSSGTGKADTQYF
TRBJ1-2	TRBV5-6	CASSLNRANYGYTF
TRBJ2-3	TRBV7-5	CVRSLPTSGGAPDTQYF
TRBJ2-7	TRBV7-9	CASSSRDRTREQYF
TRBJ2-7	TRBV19	CASSEQRDSQQYF
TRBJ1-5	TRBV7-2	CASSLGGGRSNQPQHF
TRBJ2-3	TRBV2	CASSEVGLAGPTDTQYF